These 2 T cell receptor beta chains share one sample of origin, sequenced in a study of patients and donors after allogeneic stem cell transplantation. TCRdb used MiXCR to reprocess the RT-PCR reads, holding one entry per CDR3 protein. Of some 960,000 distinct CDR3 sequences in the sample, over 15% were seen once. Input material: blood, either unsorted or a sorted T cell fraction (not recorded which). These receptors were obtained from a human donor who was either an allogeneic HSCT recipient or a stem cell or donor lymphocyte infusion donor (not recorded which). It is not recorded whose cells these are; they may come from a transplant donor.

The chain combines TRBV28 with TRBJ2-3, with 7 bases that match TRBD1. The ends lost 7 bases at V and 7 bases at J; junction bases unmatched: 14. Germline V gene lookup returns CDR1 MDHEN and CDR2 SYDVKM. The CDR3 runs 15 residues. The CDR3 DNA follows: TGTGCCAGCACTCTCCGGGACAGCAAAGCCCATACGCAGTATTTT. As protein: CASTLRDSKAHTQYF.

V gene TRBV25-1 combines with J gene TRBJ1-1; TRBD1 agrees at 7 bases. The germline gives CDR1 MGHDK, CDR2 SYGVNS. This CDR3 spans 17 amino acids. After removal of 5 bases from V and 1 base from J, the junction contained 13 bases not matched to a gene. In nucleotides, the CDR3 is TGTGCCAGCAGTCCCCTAATGGACAGGTCAACGAACACTGAAGCTTTCTTT. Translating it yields CASSPLMDRSTNTEAFF.